A single sample gave rise to the 10 T cell receptor beta chains below, sequenced in a study of blood T cell repertoires in COVID-19. The table came from immunoSEQ multiplex PCR; TCRdb's copy has only in-frame clones and leaves some out. Among 120,000 to 150,000 clones listed, around four fifths were seen once. Sequencing was done on a sample of peripheral blood. The origin of the receptors is a woman aged 35 to 49 with active or convalescent COVID-19.

The V call is TRBV13, the J call TRBJ2-3, with D unclear. Trimming removed 0 bases at V and 0 bases at J, with 16 bases between. This CDR3 region has 18 residues. CDR1 is PRHDT and CDR2 is FYEKMQ in the germline V gene (reference sequence). Here the CDR3 reads CASSLGYFAAVSTDTQYF. The CDR3 DNA reads as TGTGCCAGCAGCTTAGGGTATTTCGCGGCGGTTAGCACAGATACGCAGTATTTT.

J is TRBJ2-2 and V is TRBV10-1, with 11 nucleotides matching TRBD2. CDR1 and CDR2 (germline): WNHNN, SYGVQD (reference sequence). The J segment lost 2 bases and the V segment lost 9 bases, leaving 17 bases of the junction unmatched. CDR3 length: 19 amino acids. CDR3 DNA sequence: TGCGCCAGGATAGACTTAACCGGGACTAGCGGCGAAAACACCGGGGAGCTGTTTTTT. Its translation: CARIDLTGTSGENTGELFF.

This clone occurred a few times. V and J are TRBV19 and TRBJ1-5; D is unclear. Trimming removed 5 bases from V and 0 bases from J, with 8 bases in between. The CDR3 spans 14 residues. Germline-derived CDR1 and CDR2 are LNHDA and SQIVND (reference sequence). CDR3 amino acids: CASSGQNSNQPQHF. The CDR3 coding sequence is TGTGCCAGTAGTGGGCAGAATAGCAATCAGCCCCAGCATTTT.

This clone was seen a single time. The V call is TRBV28, the J call TRBJ1-1; maybe TRBD1 (5 bases). The CDR3 loop spans 15 amino acids. Germline CDR1 and CDR2: MDHEN and SYDVKM. With 5 bases removed from V and 1 base from J, the gap between germline ends came to 14 bases. In DNA, the CDR3 is TGTGCCAGCAGTCCCCCAAGCCAGGGGAACACTGAAGCTTTCTTT. Translated: CASSPPSQGNTEAFF.

V usage is TRBV19 and J usage is TRBJ1-4, with D possibly TRBD1 on 5 matching bases. Germline V gene sequence: CDR1 LNHDA, CDR2 SQIVND (reference sequence). V was clipped by 4 bases and J by 4 bases, with 10 bases between them. The CDR3 runs to 14 residues. CDR3 amino acids: CASSNRGFNEKLFF. DNA for the CDR3: TGTGCCAGTAGTAATAGGGGTTTTAATGAAAAACTGTTTTTT.

The chain combines TRBV9 with TRBJ2-7; TRBD1 matches 9 bases. CDR1 is SGDLS, CDR2 YYNGEE, per germline. V shed 4 bases and J 1 base; nucleotides not matched to a gene: 9. This CDR3 comprises 16 residues. Written as DNA, the CDR3 is TGTGCCAGCAGCCAGGAGGAGGGACAGGGTTCCTACGAGCAGTACTTC. As protein: CASSQEEGQGSYEQYF.

This clone appeared once. The chain carries TRBV29-1 and TRBJ1-1, with TRBD1 as a possible D gene (6 bases). The CDR3 length is 15 residues. Trimming took off 3 bases at V and 5 bases at J, with 19 bases between the two ends. The germline gives CDR1 SQVTM, CDR2 ANQGSEA. As DNA, the CDR3 is TGCAGCGTTGACCGCCGGGGGGCGGGGATGACTGAAGCTTTCTTT. Its protein is CSVDRRGAGMTEAFF.

The chain recombines TRBV18 with TRBJ1-1; D not resolved. The CDR3 runs 15 residues. Germline CDR1 and CDR2: KGHSH and LQKENI. V dropped 3 bases and J dropped 7 bases, with 18 bases sitting between them. The CDR3 DNA reads as TGTGCCAGCTCACCGTCCGGCCCGTCCGGGAATGAAGCTTTCTTT. Amino acids: CASSPSGPSGNEAFF.

J is TRBJ2-1 and V is TRBV6-2 or TRBV6-3, with no clear D. Germline V gene lookup returns CDR1 MNHEY and CDR2 SVGEGT. This CDR3 contains 18 residues. Deletions cut 2 bases from V and 4 bases from J, with 21 bases between. The CDR3 region has the DNA TGTGCCAGCAGTTACAGCTCCTCTATCCTCAACTCATACAATGAGCAGTTCTTC. It encodes CASSYSSSILNSYNEQFF.

This chain connects TRBV3-1 (or the pseudogene TRBV3-2) to TRBJ2-7, with 8 positions matching TRBD1. The CDR3 loop spans 14 amino acids. CDR1 is LGHDT, CDR2 YNNKEL, per germline (reference sequence). With 2 bases clipped from V and 5 bases from J, the junction kept 5 bases outside the gene matches. The chain's CDR3 is CASSQRQDRDEQYF. In DNA form, the CDR3 reads TGTGCCAGCAGCCAACGGCAGGACAGGGACGAGCAGTACTTC.